What follows describes a single T cell receptor (beta chain). This sample is part of a study of graft-versus-host responses after intestinal transplantation. The wider study: Each recipient received a multivisceral, liver-intestinal, or isolated intestinal graft.

This CDR3 is 14 amino acids long. Germline-derived CDR1 and CDR2 are SGHDT and YYEEEE. Trimming stripped 0 bases from V and 6 bases from J, with 11 bases between. Profiled with immunoSEQ multiplex PCR; TCRdb holds only in-frame clones, not every one. The sample lists roughly 10,000 clones; roughly 30% were seen once. Source: alloreactive CD4+ T cells from a mixed lymphocyte reaction culture, taken before transplantation. The subset: CFSE-low proliferating T cells sorted from approximately 6-day pre-transplant mixed lymphocyte reaction (GvH or HvG direction). V gene TRBV5-6 combines with J gene TRBJ2-3; D might be TRBD2 (5 bases). The origin of this receptor is a human patient who was an organ donor for intestinal transplantation. CDR3 in DNA: TGTGCCAGCAGCTTGGTCCAGAGGGAGGATACGCAGTATTTT. Encoded protein: CASSLVQREDTQYF.